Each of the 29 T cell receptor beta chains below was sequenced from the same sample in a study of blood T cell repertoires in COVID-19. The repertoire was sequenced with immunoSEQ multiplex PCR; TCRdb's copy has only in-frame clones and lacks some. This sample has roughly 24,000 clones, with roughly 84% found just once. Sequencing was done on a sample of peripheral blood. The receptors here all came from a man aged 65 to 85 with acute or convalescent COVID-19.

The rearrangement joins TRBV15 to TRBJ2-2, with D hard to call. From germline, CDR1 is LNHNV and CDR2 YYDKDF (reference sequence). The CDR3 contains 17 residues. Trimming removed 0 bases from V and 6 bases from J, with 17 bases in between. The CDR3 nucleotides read TGTGCCACCAGCAGAGAGGGCCTAAGTGATTTTGCCGGGGAGCTGTTTTTT. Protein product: CATSREGLSDFAGELFF.

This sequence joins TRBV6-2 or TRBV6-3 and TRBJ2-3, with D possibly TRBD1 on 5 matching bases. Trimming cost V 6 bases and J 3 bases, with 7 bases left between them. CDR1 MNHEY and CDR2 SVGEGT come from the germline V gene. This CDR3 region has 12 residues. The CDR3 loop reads CASSGQTDTQYF. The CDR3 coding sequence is TGTGCCAGCAGCGGACAAACAGATACGCAGTATTTT.

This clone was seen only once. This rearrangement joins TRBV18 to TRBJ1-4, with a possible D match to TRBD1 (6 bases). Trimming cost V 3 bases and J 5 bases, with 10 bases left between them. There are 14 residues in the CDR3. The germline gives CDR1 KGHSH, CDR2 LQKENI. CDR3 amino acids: CASSPRQENEKLFF. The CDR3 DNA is TGTGCCAGCTCACCCCGACAGGAAAATGAAAAACTGTTTTTT.

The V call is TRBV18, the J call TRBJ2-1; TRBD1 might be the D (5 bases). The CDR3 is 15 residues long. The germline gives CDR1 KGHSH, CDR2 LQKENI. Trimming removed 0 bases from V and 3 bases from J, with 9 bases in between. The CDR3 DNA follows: TGTGCCAGCTCACCACCAATAGGGGTCTACAATGAGCAGTTCTTC. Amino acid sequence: CASSPPIGVYNEQFF.

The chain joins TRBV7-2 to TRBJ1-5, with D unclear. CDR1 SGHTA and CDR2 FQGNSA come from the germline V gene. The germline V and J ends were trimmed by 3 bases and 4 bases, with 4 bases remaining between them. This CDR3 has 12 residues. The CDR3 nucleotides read TGTGCCAGCAGCTTTCAGAATCAGCCCCAGCATTTT. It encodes CASSFQNQPQHF.

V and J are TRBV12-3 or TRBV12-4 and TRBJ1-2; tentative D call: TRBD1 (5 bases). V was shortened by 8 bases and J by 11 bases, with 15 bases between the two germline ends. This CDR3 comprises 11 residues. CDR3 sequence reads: CASGQPDKYTF. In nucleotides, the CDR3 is TGTGCCAGCGGACAACCAGACAAGTACACCTTC.

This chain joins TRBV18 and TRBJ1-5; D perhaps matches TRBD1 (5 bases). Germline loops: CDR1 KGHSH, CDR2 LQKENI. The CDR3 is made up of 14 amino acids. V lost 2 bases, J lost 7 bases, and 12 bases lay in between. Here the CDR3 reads CASSPLEGRQPQHF. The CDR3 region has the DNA TGTGCCAGCTCACCATTGGAGGGGAGACAGCCCCAGCATTTT.

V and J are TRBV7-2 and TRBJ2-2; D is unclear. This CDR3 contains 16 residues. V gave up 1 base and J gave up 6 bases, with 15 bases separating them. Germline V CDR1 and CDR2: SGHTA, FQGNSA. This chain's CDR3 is CASSLGPPGRSGELFF. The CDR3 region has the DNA TGTGCCAGCAGCTTAGGTCCCCCAGGAAGGTCCGGGGAGCTGTTTTTT.

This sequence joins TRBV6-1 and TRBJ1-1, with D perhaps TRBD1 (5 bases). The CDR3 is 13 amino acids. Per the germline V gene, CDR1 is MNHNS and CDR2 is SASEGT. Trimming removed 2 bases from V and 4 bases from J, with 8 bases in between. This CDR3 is CASSEQGTTEAFF. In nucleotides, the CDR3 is TGTGCCAGCAGTGAACAGGGTACCACTGAAGCTTTCTTT.

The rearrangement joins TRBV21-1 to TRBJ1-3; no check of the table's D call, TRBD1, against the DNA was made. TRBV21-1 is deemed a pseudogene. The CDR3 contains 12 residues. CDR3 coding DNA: TGTGCCAGGGGGGCACAGGGGAACACCATATATTTT. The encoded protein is CARGAQGNTIYF.

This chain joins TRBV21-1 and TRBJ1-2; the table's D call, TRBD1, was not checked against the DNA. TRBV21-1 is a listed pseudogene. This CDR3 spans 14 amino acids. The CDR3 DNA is TGTGCCAGCAGCAGGACAGGGGGGTACTATGGCTACACCTTC. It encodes CASSRTGGYYGYTF.

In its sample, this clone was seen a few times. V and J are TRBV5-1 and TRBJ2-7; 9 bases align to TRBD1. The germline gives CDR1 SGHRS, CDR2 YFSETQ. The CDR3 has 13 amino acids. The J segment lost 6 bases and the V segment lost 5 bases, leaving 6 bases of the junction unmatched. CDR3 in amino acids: CASRRTGDGEQYF. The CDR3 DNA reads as TGCGCCAGCAGAAGGACAGGGGACGGCGAGCAGTACTTC.

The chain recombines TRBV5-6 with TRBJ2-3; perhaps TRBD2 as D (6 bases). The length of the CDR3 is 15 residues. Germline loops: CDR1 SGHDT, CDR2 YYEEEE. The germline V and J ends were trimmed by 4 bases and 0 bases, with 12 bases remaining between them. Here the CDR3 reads CASSPVGGSTDTQYF. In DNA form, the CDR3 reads TGTGCCAGCAGCCCCGTGGGAGGTAGCACAGATACGCAGTATTTT.

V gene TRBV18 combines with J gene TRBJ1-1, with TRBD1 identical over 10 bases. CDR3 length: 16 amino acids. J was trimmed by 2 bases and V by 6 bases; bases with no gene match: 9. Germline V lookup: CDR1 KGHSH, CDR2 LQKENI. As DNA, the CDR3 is TGTGCCAGCTCGCCCGACAGGGGGCTAACTAACACTGAAGCTTTCTTT. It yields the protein CASSPDRGLTNTEAFF.

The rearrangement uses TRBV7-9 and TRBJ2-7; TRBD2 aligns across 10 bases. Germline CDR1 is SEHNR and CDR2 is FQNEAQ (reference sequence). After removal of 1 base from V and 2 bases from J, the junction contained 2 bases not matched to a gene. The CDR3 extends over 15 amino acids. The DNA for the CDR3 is TGTGCCAGCAGCTTAGGGACTAGCGGTCCCTACGAGCAGTACTTC. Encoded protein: CASSLGTSGPYEQYF.

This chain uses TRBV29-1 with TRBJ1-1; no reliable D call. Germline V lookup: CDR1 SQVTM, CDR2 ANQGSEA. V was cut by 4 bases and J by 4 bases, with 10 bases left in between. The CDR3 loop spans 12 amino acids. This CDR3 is CSVGLSSTEAFF. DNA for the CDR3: TGCAGCGTTGGATTAAGTAGCACTGAAGCTTTCTTT.

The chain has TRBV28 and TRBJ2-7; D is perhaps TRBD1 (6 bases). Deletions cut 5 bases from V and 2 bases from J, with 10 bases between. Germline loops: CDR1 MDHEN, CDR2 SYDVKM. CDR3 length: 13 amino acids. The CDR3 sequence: CASSRDTTYEQYF. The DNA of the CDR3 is TGTGCCAGCAGTCGGGACACCACCTACGAGCAGTACTTC.

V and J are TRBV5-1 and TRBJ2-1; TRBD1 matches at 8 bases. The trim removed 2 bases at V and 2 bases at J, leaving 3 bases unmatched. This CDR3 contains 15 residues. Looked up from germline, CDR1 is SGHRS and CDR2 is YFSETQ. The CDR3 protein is CASSFGQGPYNEQFF. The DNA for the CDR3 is TGCGCCAGCAGCTTCGGACAGGGCCCCTACAATGAGCAGTTCTTC.

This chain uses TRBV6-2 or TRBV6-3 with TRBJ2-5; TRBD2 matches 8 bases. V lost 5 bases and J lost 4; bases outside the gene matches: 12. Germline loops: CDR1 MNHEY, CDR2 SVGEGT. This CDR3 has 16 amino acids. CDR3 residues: CASSGGTSPSLETQYF. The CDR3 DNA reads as TGTGCCAGCAGTGGGGGGACTAGTCCTTCCCTAGAGACCCAGTACTTC.

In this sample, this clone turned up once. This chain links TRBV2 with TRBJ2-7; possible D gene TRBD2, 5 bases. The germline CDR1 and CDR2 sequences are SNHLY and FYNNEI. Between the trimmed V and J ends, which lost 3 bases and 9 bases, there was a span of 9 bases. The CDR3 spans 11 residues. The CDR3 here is CASSERVRQYF. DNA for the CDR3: TGTGCCAGCAGTGAGAGGGTTCGGCAGTACTTC.

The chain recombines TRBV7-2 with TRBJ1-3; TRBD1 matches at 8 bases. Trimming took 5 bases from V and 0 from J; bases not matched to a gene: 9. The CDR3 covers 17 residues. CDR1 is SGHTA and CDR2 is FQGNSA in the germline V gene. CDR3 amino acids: CASSLTGQADSGNTIYF. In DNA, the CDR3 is TGTGCCAGCAGCCTCACGGGACAGGCAGACTCTGGAAACACCATATATTTT.

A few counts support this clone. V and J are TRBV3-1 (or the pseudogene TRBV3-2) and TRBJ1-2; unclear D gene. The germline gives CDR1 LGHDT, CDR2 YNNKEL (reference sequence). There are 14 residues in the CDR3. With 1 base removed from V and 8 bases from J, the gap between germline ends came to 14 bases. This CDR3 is CASSQGPGRVGYTF. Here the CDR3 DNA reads TGTGCCAGCAGCCAAGGCCCGGGGAGGGTCGGCTACACCTTC.

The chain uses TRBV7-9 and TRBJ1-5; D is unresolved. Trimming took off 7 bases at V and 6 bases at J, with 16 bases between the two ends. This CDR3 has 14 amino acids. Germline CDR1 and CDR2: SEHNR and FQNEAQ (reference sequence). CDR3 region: CASTRLSGGQPQHF. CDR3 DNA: TGTGCCAGCACCCGACTATCCGGAGGTCAGCCCCAGCATTTT.

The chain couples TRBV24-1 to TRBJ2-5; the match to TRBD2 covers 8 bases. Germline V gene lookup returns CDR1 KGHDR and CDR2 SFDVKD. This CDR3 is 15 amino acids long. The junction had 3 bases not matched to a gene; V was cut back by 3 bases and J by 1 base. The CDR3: CATSDPRGVQETQYF. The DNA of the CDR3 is TGTGCCACCAGTGATCCGCGGGGGGTCCAAGAGACCCAGTACTTC.

The CDR3 coding sequence is TGTGCCAGCAGCCAAGCGGCCCACAGGTCGATTTACGAGCAGTACTTC. This encodes CASSQAAHRSIYEQYF. The J gene is TRBJ2-7, the V gene TRBV14, with D possibly being TRBD1 (5 bases). Germline V CDR1 and CDR2: SGHDN, FVKESK. The ends were cut back, 1 base at V and 4 bases at J, with 17 bases in the middle. The CDR3 covers 16 residues.

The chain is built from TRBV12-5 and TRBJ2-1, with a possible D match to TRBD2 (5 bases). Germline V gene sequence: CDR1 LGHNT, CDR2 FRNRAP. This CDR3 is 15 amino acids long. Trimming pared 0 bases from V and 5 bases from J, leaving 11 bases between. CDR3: CASGLVKNGDNEQFF. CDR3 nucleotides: TGTGCTAGTGGTTTGGTAAAGAACGGGGACAATGAGCAGTTCTTC.

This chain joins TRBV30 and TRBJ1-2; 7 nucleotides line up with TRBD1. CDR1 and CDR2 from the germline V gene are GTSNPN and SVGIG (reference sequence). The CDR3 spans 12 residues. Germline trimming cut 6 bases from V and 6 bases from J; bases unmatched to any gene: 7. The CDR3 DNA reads TGTGCCTGCTGGACAGGAGAGGATGGCTACACCTTC. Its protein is CACWTGEDGYTF.

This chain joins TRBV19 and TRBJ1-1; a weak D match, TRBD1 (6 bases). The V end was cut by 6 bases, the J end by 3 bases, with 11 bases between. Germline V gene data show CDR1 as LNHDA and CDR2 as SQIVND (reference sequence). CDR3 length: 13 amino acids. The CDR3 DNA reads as TGTGCCAGTAGCGACAGGTATGACACTGAAGCTTTCTTT. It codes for CASSDRYDTEAFF.

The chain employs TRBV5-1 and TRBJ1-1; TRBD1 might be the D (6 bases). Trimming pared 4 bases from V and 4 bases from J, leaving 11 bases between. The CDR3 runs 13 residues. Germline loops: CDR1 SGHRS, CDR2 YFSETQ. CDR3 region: CASSLGAFTEAFF. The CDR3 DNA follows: TGCGCCAGCAGCCTGGGGGCGTTCACTGAAGCTTTCTTT.